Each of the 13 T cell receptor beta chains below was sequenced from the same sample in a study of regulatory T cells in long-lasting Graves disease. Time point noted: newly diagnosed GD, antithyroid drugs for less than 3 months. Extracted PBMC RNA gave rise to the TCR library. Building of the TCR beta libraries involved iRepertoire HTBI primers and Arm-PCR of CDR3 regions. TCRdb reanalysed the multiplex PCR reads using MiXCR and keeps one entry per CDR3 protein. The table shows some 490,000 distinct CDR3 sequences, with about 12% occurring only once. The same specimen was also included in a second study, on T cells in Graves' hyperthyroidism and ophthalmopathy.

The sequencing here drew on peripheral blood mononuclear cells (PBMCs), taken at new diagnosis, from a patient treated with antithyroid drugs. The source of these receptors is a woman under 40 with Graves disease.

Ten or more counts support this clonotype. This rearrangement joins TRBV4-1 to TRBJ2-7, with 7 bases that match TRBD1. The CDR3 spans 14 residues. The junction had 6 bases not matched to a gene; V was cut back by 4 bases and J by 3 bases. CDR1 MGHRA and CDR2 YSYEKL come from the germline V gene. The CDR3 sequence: CASSPDPGGYEQYF. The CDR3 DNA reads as TGCGCCAGCAGCCCGGACCCAGGGGGCTACGAGCAGTACTTC.

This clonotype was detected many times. CDR3 region: CAWSSGGPMNTEAFF. For the CDR3, the DNA is TGTGCCTGGAGCTCAGGGGGCCCCATGAACACTGAAGCTTTCTTT. V is TRBV30 and J is TRBJ1-1; 8 bases fit TRBD1. CDR3 length: 15 amino acids. CDR1 GTSNPN and CDR2 SVGIG come from the germline V gene (reference sequence). V lost 3 bases, J lost 0 bases, and 6 bases stayed unmatched.

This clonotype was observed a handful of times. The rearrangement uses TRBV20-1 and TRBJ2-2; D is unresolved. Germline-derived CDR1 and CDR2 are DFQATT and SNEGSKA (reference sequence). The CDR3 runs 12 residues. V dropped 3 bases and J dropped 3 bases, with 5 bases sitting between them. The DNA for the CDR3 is TGCAGTGCTAGCCAATACACCGGGGAGCTGTTTTTT. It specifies CSASQYTGELFF.

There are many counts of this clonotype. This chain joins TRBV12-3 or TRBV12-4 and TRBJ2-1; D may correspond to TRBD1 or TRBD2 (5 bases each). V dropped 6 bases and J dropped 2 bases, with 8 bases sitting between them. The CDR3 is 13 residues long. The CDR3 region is CASRLGAYNEQFF. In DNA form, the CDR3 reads TGTGCCAGCAGACTAGGGGCCTACAATGAGCAGTTCTTC.

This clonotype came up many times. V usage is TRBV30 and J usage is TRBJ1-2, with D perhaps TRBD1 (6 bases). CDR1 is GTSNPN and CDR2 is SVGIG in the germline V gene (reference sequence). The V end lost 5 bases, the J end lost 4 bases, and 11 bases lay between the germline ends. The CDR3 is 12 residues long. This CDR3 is CAWDTGSYGYTF. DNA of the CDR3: TGTGCCTGGGATACAGGGAGCTATGGCTACACCTTC. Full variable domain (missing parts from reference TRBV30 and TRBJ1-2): SQTIHQWPATLVQPVGSPLSLECTVEGTSNPNLYWYRQAAGRGLQLLFYSVGIGQISSEVPQNLSASRPQDRQFILSSKKLLLSDSGFYLCAWDTGSYGYTFGSGTRLTVV.

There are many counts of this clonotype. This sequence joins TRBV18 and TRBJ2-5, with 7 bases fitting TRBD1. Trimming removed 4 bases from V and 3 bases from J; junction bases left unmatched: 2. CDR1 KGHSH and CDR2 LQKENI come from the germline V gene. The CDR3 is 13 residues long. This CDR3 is CASSLGTEETQYF. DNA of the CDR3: TGTGCCAGCTCACTCGGGACAGAAGAGACCCAGTACTTC.

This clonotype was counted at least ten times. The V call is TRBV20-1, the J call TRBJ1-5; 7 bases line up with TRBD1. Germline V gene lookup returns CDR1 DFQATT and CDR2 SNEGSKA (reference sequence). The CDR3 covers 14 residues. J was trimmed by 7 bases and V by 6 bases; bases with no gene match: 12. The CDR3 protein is CSARPTGTYQPQHF. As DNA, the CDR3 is TGCAGTGCCCGGCCGACAGGGACATACCAGCCCCAGCATTTT.

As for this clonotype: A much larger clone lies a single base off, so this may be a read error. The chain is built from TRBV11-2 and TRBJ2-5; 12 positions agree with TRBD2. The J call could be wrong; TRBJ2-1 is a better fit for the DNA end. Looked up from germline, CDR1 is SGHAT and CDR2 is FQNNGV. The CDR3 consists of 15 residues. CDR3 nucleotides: TGTGTCAGCAGCTTAGGGAGACTAGCGGGAGACGAGCAGTTCTTC. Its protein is CVSSLGRLAGDEQFF.

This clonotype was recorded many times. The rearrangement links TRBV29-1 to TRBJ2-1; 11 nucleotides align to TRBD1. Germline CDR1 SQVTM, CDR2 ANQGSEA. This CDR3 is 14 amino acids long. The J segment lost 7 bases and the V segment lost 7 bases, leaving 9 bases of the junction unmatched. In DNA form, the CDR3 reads TGCAGCGCTGGGGCGGGGGACAGGGGGAATGAGCAGTTCTTC. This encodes CSAGAGDRGNEQFF.

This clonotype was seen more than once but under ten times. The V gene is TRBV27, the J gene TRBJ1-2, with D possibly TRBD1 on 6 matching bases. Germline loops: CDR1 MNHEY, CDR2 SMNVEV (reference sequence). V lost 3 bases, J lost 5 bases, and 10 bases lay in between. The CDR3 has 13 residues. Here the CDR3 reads CASSFAGEYGYTF. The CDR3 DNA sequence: TGTGCCAGCAGTTTTGCAGGGGAATATGGCTACACCTTC.

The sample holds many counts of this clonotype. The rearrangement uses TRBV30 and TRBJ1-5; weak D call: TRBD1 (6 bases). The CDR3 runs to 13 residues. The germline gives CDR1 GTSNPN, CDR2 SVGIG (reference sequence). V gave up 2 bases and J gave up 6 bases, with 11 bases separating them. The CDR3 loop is CAWSLGHGQPQHF. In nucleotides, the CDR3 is TGTGCCTGGAGTCTGGGACACGGTCAGCCCCAGCATTTT.

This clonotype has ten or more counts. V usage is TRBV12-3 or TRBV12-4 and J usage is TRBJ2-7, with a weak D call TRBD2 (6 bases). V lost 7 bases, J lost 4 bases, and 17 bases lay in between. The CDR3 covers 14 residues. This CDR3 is CASNLGGGLYEQYF. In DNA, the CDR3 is TGTGCCAGCAACCTCGGCGGAGGGCTATACGAGCAGTACTTC.

The CDR3 DNA reads TGTGCCAGTAGTAAACTAGCGGGACCTAGCTCCTACAATTGGCAGTTCTTC. Translated: CASSKLAGPSSYNWQFF. J is TRBJ2-1 and V is TRBV19; 10 nucleotides align to TRBD2. J was trimmed by 12 bases and V by 4 bases; bases with no gene match: 18. The CDR3 runs to 17 residues. CDR1 is LNHDA and CDR2 is SQIVND in the germline V gene (reference sequence).